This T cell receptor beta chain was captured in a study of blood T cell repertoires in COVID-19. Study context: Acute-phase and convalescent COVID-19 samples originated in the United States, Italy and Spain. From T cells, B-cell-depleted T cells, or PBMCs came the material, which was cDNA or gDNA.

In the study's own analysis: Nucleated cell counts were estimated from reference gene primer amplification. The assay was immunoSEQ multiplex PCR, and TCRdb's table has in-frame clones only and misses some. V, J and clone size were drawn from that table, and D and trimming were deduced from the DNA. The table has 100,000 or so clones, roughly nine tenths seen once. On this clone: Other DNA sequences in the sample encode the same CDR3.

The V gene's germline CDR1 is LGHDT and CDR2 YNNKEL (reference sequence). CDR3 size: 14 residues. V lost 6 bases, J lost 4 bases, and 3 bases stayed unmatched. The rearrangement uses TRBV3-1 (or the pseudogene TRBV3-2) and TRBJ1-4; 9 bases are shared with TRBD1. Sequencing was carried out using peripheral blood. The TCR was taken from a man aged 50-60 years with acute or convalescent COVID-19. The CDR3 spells CASRDRGGNEKLFF. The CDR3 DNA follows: TGTGCCAGCAGGGACAGGGGAGGTAATGAAAAACTGTTTTTT.